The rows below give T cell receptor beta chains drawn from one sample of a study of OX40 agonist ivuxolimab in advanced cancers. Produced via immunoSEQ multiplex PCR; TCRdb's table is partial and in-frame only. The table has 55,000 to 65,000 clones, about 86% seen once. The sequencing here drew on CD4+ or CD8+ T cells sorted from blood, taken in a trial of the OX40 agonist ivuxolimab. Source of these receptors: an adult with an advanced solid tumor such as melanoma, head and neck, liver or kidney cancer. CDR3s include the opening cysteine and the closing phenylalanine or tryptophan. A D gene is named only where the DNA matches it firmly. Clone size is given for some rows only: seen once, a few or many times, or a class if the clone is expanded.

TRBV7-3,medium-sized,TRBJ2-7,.,TGTGCCAGCAGCTTCGGGAGTCTCCCTATCTACGAGCAGTACTTC,CASSFGSLPIYEQYF
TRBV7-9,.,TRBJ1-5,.,TGTGCCAGCAGCGCACTACAGGGCCAGCCCCAGCATTTT,CASSALQGQPQHF
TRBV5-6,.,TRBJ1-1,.,TGTGCCAGCAGCTTTCGCGGACCCACGGGCACTGAAGCTTTCTTT,CASSFRGPTGTEAFF
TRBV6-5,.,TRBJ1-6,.,TGTGCCAGCAGTCTCAGGGGTGGGGCTTCACCCCTCCACTTT,CASSLRGGASPLHF
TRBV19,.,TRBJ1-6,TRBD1,TGTGCCAGTAGTACATTTGGGACAGGGGCCTCACCCCTCCACTTT,CASSTFGTGASPLHF
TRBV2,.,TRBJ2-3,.,TGTGCCAGCAGTGCGTTGGATACGCAGTATTTT,CASSALDTQYF
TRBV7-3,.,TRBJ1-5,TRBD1,TGTGCCAGCAGCTTTCGGACAGGGGGGAACGATAGCAATCAGCCCCAGCATTTT,CASSFRTGGNDSNQPQHF
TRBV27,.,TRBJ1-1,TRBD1,TGTGCCAGCAGTTGGACAGGGGGAGAAGCTTTCTTT,CASSWTGGEAFF
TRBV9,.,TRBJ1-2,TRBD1,TGTGCCAGCAGCCCGACCGGGACAGAACCCTATGGCTACACCTTC,CASSPTGTEPYGYTF
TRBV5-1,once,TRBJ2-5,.,TGCGCCAGCAGCTTGGGTGGGGTACAAGAGACCCAGTACTTC,CASSLGGVQETQYF
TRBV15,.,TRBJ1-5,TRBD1,TGTGCCACCAGCAGAGATCTAGGGACAGTCAATCAGCCCCAGCATTTT,CATSRDLGTVNQPQHF
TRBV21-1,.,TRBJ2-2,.,TGTGCCAGCAGCAACTCAGTAAACACCGGGGAGCTGTTTTTT,CASSNSVNTGELFF
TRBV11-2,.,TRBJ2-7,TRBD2,TGTGCCAGCAGCTTAAGGTCCCGGGAGGGCCTCTACGAGCAGTACTTC,CASSLRSREGLYEQYF
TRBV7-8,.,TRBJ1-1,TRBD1,TGTGCCAGCAGCCCCGGGACAGGGGGCGCGGGAACTGAAGCTTTCTTT,CASSPGTGGAGTEAFF
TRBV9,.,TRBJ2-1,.,TGTGCCAGCAGCGTAGATCTCAGGGTTAATGAGCAGTTCTTC,CASSVDLRVNEQFF
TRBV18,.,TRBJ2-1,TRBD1,TGTGCCAGCTCTCCAGGGGGTAGCTCCTACAATGAGCAGTTCTTC,CASSPGGSSYNEQFF
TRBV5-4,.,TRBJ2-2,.,TGTGCCAGCAGCTTGGACAGGGACAACGGGGAGCTGTTTTTT,CASSLDRDNGELFF
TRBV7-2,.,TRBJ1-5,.,TGTGCCAGCAGCTCTGGAAGGGTAGATCAGCCCCAGCATTTT,CASSSGRVDQPQHF
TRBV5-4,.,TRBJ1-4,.,TGTGCCAGCAGCTTTAGGGGGATTTCTCCCACTGAAAAACTGTTTTTT,CASSFRGISPTEKLFF
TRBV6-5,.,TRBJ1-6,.,TGTGCCAGCAGGAACAGGGCGCGGAATTCACCCCTCCACTTT,CASRNRARNSPLHF
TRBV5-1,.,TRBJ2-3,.,TGCGCCAGCAGCGTAAGCACAGATACGCAGTATTTT,CASSVSTDTQYF
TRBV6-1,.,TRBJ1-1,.,TGTGCCAGCAGTGAAATAACAGGTTTAACTGAAGCTTTCTTT,CASSEITGLTEAFF
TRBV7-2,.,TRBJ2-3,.,TGTGCCAGCAGCTTCTTACCCCTAGATACGCAGTATTTT,CASSFLPLDTQYF
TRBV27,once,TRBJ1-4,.,TGTGCCAGCCAGACAGCCCTTGCAACTAATGAAAAACTGTTTTTT,CASQTALATNEKLFF
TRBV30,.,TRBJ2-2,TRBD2,TGTGCCTGGAAACAACTAGCGGGAGTGCACCGGGGAGCTGTTTTT,CAWKQLAGVHRGAVF
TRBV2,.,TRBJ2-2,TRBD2,TGTGCCAGCTTGGCGGGAGAGAACACCGGGGAGCTGTTTTTT,CASLAGENTGELFF
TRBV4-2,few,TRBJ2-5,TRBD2,TGTGCCAGCAGCCAAGATCAGCTAGCGGGAGCAGCCCAGTACTTC,CASSQDQLAGAAQYF
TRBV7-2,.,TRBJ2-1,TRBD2,TGTGCCAGCAGCCCGCGGGGGTTAGATGAGCAGTTCTTC,CASSPRGLDEQFF
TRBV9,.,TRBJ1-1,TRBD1,TGTGCCAGCAGCTGGACAGGGGATGAATTGAACACTGAAGCTTTCTTT,CASSWTGDELNTEAFF
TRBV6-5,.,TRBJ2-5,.,TGTGCCAGCAGTTACCGGGGTAACCACGAGACCCAGTACTTC,CASSYRGNHETQYF
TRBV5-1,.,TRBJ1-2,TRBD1,TGCGCCAGCAGCAATGGACAGGGCACGGCAACTTTTTATGGCTACACCTTC,CASSNGQGTATFYGYTF
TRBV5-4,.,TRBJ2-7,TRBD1,TGTGCCAGCAGCCACGGACAGGTAATTAGCGAGCAGTACTTC,CASSHGQVISEQYF
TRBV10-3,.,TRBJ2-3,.,TGTGCCATCAGTGACTCACTAACCAGCACAGATACGCAGTATTTT,CAISDSLTSTDTQYF
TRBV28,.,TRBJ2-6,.,TGTGCCAGCAAGACACCCTCTGGGGCCAACGTCCTGACTTTC,CASKTPSGANVLTF
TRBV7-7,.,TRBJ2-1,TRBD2,TGTGCTAGCAGCTTAGGTGCTAGCGGGTACAATGAGCAGTTCTTC,CASSLGASGYNEQFF
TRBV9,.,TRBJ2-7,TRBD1,TGTGCCAGCAGCGTGGGGACAGTCCCTTCGGTCTACGAGCAGTACTTC,CASSVGTVPSVYEQYF
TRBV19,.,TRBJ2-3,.,TGTGCCAGTAGTATTACGGGGCAGGATACGCAGTATTTT,CASSITGQDTQYF
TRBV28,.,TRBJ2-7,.,TGTGCCAGCAGTCAAATACGCTACGAGCAGTACTTC,CASSQIRYEQYF
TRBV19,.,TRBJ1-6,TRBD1,TGTGCCAGTAGTATCAGGGGGTACTCACCCCTCCACTTT,CASSIRGYSPLHF
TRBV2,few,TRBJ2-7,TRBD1,TGTGCCAGCAGTGGGACAGGGGACTACGAGCAGTACTTC,CASSGTGDYEQYF
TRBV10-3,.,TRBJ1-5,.,TGTGCCATCTTCGGAAGGGGGCCCCAGCATTTT,CAIFGRGPQHF
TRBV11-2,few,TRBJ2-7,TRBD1,TGTGCCAGCAGCCAGGACAGGTTGAGTGACGAGCAGTACTTC,CASSQDRLSDEQYF
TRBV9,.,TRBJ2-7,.,TGTGCCAGCAGCGCTACGGACAGACCGACCTACGAGCAGTACTTC,CASSATDRPTYEQYF